The entry that follows covers one TCR beta chain sequence. Generated by immunoSEQ multiplex PCR, the TCRdb table keeps only in-frame clones and is missing some. The profile shows roughly 1,500,000 clones, 98% to 99% of them singletons. Healthy HIV-negative adults with no recent acute infections or vaccinations were recruited as donors. The germline V gene has CDR1 SGHVS and CDR2 FNYEAQ. The CDR3 spans 15 residues. Trimming left V 5 bases short and J 0 bases short, with 10 bases between. This sample was taken from a study of shared clonotypes between healthy human individuals. The clonotype originates from a man between 25 and 39 years old in good health. Specimen: naive CD4+ T cells sorted from blood. Subset indicated: CD45RA+ positively selected. The rearrangement uses TRBV7-6 and TRBJ2-2, with TRBD1 as a possible D gene (5 bases). CDR3 DNA: TGTGCCAGCAGCCGTGGACATTCGAACACCGGGGAGCTGTTTTTT. Protein sequence: CASSRGHSNTGELFF.